What follows is one T cell receptor (beta chain) and its context. Its antigen remains unknown. This entry is derived from a study of cytomegalovirus exposure and HLA in healthy donors. Study context: Among the 300 to 500 genotyped donors, about 81% were placed in the Caucasian-associated ancestry cluster. Whole-study results and caveats: Per a later analysis, 15,000 to 20,000 TCR beta sequences showed association with HLA alleles at 0.05 false discovery rate. The listing of 150 to 200 TCR beta chains classed them as cytomegalovirus-associated. Researchers reported from a later analysis that most CMV-associated TCR beta chains appeared HLA-restricted.

A multiplex PCR was run with 60 Vbeta primers and 13 Jbeta primers. Profiling relied on immunoSEQ multiplex PCR, and the TCRdb table lists in-frame clones only, not all of them. The sample carries approximately 100,000 clones, 65% to 80% recorded once. The germline CDR1 and CDR2 sequences are SGHRS and YFSETQ. The CDR3 length is 16 residues. V was clipped by 0 bases and J by 0 bases, with 11 bases between them. The sample consisted of PBMCs. The chain is built from TRBV5-1 and TRBJ2-3; D call uncertain. This TCR came from a man aged 45 to 65 in good health and CMV-seronegative. The CDR3 DNA is TGCGCCAGCAGCTTGGGAACAGCTTACAGCACAGATACGCAGTATTTT. Translation: CASSLGTAYSTDTQYF. The whole variable domain, filled in from reference TRBV5-1 and TRBJ2-3, reads KAGVTQTPRYLIKTRGQQVTLSCSPISGHRSVSWYQQTPGQGLQFLFEYFSETQRNKGNFPGRFSGRQFSNSRSEMNVSTLELGDSALYLCASSLGTAYSTDTQYFGPGTRLTVL.